Sequencing of this T cell receptor (beta chain) was carried out in a study of T cell repertoires in aging, cancer and after chemotherapy (dated by TCRdb to the late 2010s). Background on the whole study: Six donor age groups were covered, ranging from 30 or younger up to 70 or older, and each group contained at least three individuals. Alongside fewer than 100 healthy donors serving as a reference group, the cohort included some 220 cancer patients, of whom roughly 91 had hematological cancers and 110 to 140 had solid cancers. The study profiled peripheral blood TCR beta repertoires from healthy donors and cancer patients to examine immunoaging and T cell reconstitution after chemotherapy. In the solid tumor group, the paired samples taken before and after chemotherapy came from brain tumor (glioblastoma) patients given temozolomide-based therapy. The full dataset contained millions of TCR reads.

The paper as a whole reports these results and caveats: The authors noted that the repertoire data do not allow conclusions about immunological memory after chemotherapy. In healthy donors, the drop in TCR diversity with age came mainly from a loss of richness, whereas in cancer patients a loss of evenness also played a part. In both cancer cohorts, the median generation probability rose over the chemotherapy interval, which suggests that the repertoire was reconstituted through rebound thymic output. Untreated patients with hematological or solid cancers showed significantly lower blood TCR diversity and higher clonality than age-matched healthy donors.

Multiplex touch-down PCR with a mixed TRB-A/B primer pool was used to amplify rearranged TRB sequences covering the V, D and J segments. Illumina adapters and sample indices were attached to the amplicons through two consecutive PCR reactions run with Phusion HS II polymerase. Amplicons were gel-purified using the NucleoSpin Gel and PCR Clean-up kit and were subsequently checked with Qubit and an Agilent 2100 Bioanalyzer. Sequencing of the libraries was done on an Illumina MiSeq with paired-end, single-indexed 600-cycle runs. On the study's bioinformatics: TRB sequences were processed with MiXCR versions 2.12 and 3.0.5. Each unique CDR3 nucleotide sequence was treated as one clone, and only productive sequences with two or more reads were kept. The repertoire metrics were Shannon diversity, evenness, clonality (defined as one minus evenness), and alpha-parameterized diversity profiles covering alpha 0 to 5. The IGoR algorithm was used to compute generation probabilities of clones in paired pre- and post-chemotherapy samples. TCRdb's own reprocessing of the public reads used fastp at Q25 and MiXCR and kept productive beta chains. Entries are consolidated by CDR3 protein sequence, retaining the most common genes and DNA. The V and J calls follow TCRdb's processing rather than the paper's. This sample lists roughly 2,000 distinct CDR3 sequences; approximately 25% were detected once. The ten most abundant clones make up around 9.4% of the sample.

Inclusive of the bounding cysteine and phenylalanine, the CDR3 is 14 residues long. The CDR3 DNA has 42 bases and is translated from base 1. CDR1 and CDR2 are read off the germline V gene as SGHTA and FQGNSA. V is pruned by 9 bases and J by 1 base, leaving 6 bases of the junction without a gene match. Genomic DNA extracted from peripheral blood, rather than sorted cells or RNA, was used as the source for amplification of TCR beta rearrangements. In regard to this clonotype: This clone's antigen is unknown. Per-base quality was not reported, and no clone a single base away is much larger than it.

Specimen: blood. This receptor chain uses TRBV7-2 and TRBJ2-5, with 9 junctional bases fitting TRBD2. The TCR comes from a human donor with a solid tumor. The nucleotide sequence reads TGTGCCAGAAGCCGTAGCGGGGGCCAAGAGACCCAGTACTTC. Translated, this gives CARSRSGGQETQYF.